These 30 T cell receptor beta chains came from one sample sequenced in a study of T cell responses to AZD1222 COVID-19 vaccine. Data came from immunoSEQ multiplex PCR; TCRdb stores just in-frame clones and leaves some out. The sample yields 160,000 or so clones, 90% seen once. This specimen was peripheral blood, taken on day 0 of AZD1222 vaccination. The receptors originated from an adult in good health.

The chain carries TRBV19 and TRBJ2-6; the match to TRBD1 covers 9 bases. J gave up 7 bases and V 6 bases, and 10 bases lay outside the gene matches. The CDR3 extends over 16 amino acids. From germline, CDR1 is LNHDA and CDR2 SQIVND (reference sequence). The CDR3 nucleotides are TGTGCCAGTAGCTCAACAGGGGGCGCGGGAGCCAACGTCCTGACTTTC. This sequence encodes CASSSTGGAGANVLTF.

The rearrangement uses TRBV23-1 and TRBJ2-5, with D hard to call. TRBV23-1 is an ORF, and what it does is uncertain. The CDR3 contains 13 residues. V lost 4 bases and J lost 0, with 6 bases in between. CDR3 loop: CASSRIYQETQYF. The DNA of the CDR3 is TGCGCCAGCAGTCGGATTTACCAAGAGACCCAGTACTTC.

This clone was picked up one time. The V gene is TRBV6-5, the J gene TRBJ1-1; a possible D gene is TRBD1 (6 bases). CDR3 size: 16 residues. V dropped 0 bases and J dropped 0 bases, with 11 bases sitting between them. CDR1 is MNHEY and CDR2 is SVGAGI in the germline V gene. This CDR3 is CASSYSWNRVNTEAFF. Here the CDR3 DNA reads TGTGCCAGCAGTTACTCATGGAACAGGGTGAACACTGAAGCTTTCTTT.

The rearrangement joins TRBV28 to TRBJ1-1; D unclear. V gave up 6 bases and J gave up 0 bases, with 8 bases separating them. The length of the CDR3 is 13 residues. The germline CDR1 and CDR2 sequences are MDHEN and SYDVKM. This CDR3 is CASRIPMNTEAFF. As DNA, the CDR3 is TGTGCCAGCAGGATACCTATGAACACTGAAGCTTTCTTT.

The CDR3 spells CASREADSPLHF. The CDR3 DNA follows: TGTGCCAGCAGGGAGGCGGATTCACCCCTCCACTTT. The chain combines TRBV28 with TRBJ1-6; D unclear. This CDR3 comprises 12 residues. Between the trimmed V and J ends, which lost 6 bases and 8 bases, there was a span of 8 bases. From germline, CDR1 is MDHEN and CDR2 SYDVKM. The entire variable domain, with the rest obtained from reference TRBV28 and TRBJ1-6, is as follows: DVKVTQSSRYLVKRTGEKVFLECVQDMDHENMFWYRQDPGLGLRLIYFSYDVKMKEKGDIPEGYSVSREKKERFSLILESASTNQTSMYLCASREADSPLHFGNGTRLTVT.

The chain carries TRBV5-1 and TRBJ2-5, with D unclear. V was shortened by 0 bases and J by 2 bases, with 11 bases between the two germline ends. Germline-derived CDR1 and CDR2 are SGHRS and YFSETQ. CDR3 length: 15 amino acids. In nucleotides, the CDR3 is TGCGCCAGCAGCTTGGGTTCAAGGCGTCAAGAGACCCAGTACTTC. Translation gives CASSLGSRRQETQYF.

The chain carries TRBV29-1 and TRBJ1-2, with D hard to call. This CDR3 is built from 9 residues. CDR1 and CDR2 (germline): SQVTM, ANQGSEA. V was cut by 6 bases and J by 5 bases, with 4 bases left in between. CDR3 amino acids: CSVGYGYTF. Here the CDR3 DNA reads TGCAGCGTCGGTTATGGCTACACCTTC.

The V and J genes are TRBV7-2 and TRBJ2-2, with TRBD2 identical over 7 bases. V trimming: 8 bases; J trimming: 1 base; junction bases outside the gene matches: 4. Looked up from germline, CDR1 is SGHTA and CDR2 is FQGNSA. The length of the CDR3 is 14 residues. CDR3 coding DNA: TGTGCCAGCGGGGGGGAGTTGAACACCGGGGAGCTGTTTTTT. It is translated as CASGGELNTGELFF.

The chain joins TRBV3-1 (or the pseudogene TRBV3-2) to TRBJ1-2; TRBD1 might be the D (5 bases). Germline CDR1 LGHDT, CDR2 YNNKEL (reference sequence). This CDR3 is 13 amino acids long. V was cut by 6 bases and J by 9 bases, with 17 bases left in between. CDR3 DNA: TGTGCCAGCAGACATGTCGGGGACCATAGCTACACCTTC. Protein: CASRHVGDHSYTF.

The chain carries TRBV4-1 and TRBJ2-5; TRBD2 agrees at 9 bases. The CDR3 covers 17 residues. V lost 1 base to trimming and J lost 5 bases; unmatched junction nucleotides: 11. Germline values: CDR1 MGHRA, CDR2 YSYEKL. As DNA, the CDR3 is TGCGCCAGCAGCCAAGGTATCTTAGCGGGAGCCTGGGAGACCCAGTACTTC. Amino acids: CASSQGILAGAWETQYF.

The rearrangement uses TRBV20-1 and TRBJ1-5; 7 nucleotides align to TRBD1. Trimming removed 3 bases from V and 2 bases from J; junction bases left unmatched: 4. CDR1 is DFQATT and CDR2 is SNEGSKA in the germline V gene (reference sequence). The CDR3 is 14 amino acids. CDR3 in amino acids: CSASRGQRNQPQHF. The CDR3 DNA follows: TGCAGTGCTAGTAGGGGACAGCGCAATCAGCCCCAGCATTTT.

V is TRBV18 and J is TRBJ2-7, with 13 bases aligning to TRBD2. The germline gives CDR1 KGHSH, CDR2 LQKENI. CDR3 size: 21 residues. Trimming took 0 bases from V and 4 from J; bases not matched to a gene: 18. The CDR3 protein is CASSPPQHEMGLAGKSYEQYF. The CDR3 DNA reads as TGTGCCAGCTCACCACCGCAACACGAGATGGGACTAGCGGGAAAGAGTTACGAGCAGTACTTC.

To note about this clone: Because the CDR3's place on the DNA is in doubt, the DNA is left out and the CDR3 is given as listed by TCRdb. The chain carries TRBV9 and TRBJ2-3; TRBD2 is the table's D call, not checked against the DNA. Germline V gene sequence: CDR1 SGDLS, CDR2 YYNGEE. The CDR3 is made up of 14 amino acids, end residues included. The CDR3 loop reads CASSVGSGTDTRYF.

The rearrangement uses TRBV15 and TRBJ1-5; no firm D call. CDR1 LNHNV and CDR2 YYDKDF come from the germline V gene (reference sequence). CDR3 length: 12 residues. V dropped 0 bases and J dropped 7 bases, with 4 bases sitting between them. The CDR3 DNA is TGTGCCACCAGCAGAGATTTCCAGCCCCAGCATTTT. This gives the protein CATSRDFQPQHF.

The chain links TRBV27 to TRBJ2-1, with D tentatively TRBD1 (6 bases). The germline V and J ends were trimmed by 5 bases and 0 bases, with 14 bases remaining between them. Germline V gives CDR1 MNHEY, CDR2 SMNVEV (reference sequence). The CDR3 spans 16 residues. Here the CDR3 reads CASSAITGISYNEQFF. The DNA for the CDR3 is TGTGCCAGCAGTGCGATCACAGGGATCTCCTACAATGAGCAGTTCTTC.

This clone occurred a few times. This chain connects TRBV4-1 to TRBJ2-1; perhaps TRBD2 as D (6 bases). The germline V gene encodes CDR1 MGHRA and CDR2 YSYEKL. Trimming pared 1 base from V and 5 bases from J, leaving 33 bases between. The CDR3 runs 22 residues. The DNA for the CDR3 is TGCGCCAGCAGCCAAGTCCTCCCACCTTATCGGACTATAAACGTAGAGGACAATGAGCAGTTCTTC. It is translated as CASSQVLPPYRTINVEDNEQFF.

The CDR3 here is CASRPSQTGTGVEEQYF. CDR3 coding DNA: TGTGCCAGCAGACCTTCACAAACCGGGACAGGGGTAGAGGAGCAGTACTTC. This chain connects TRBV4-2 to TRBJ2-7, with 10 bases identical to TRBD1. V lost 6 bases and J lost 7; bases outside the gene matches: 18. The V gene's germline CDR1 is LGHNA and CDR2 YNFKEQ. The CDR3 totals 17 residues.

In this sample, this clone turned up a few times. J is TRBJ1-6 and V is TRBV7-9, with 8 nucleotides matching TRBD1. The trim removed 5 bases at V and 7 bases at J, leaving 7 bases unmatched. Per germline, CDR1 SEHNR and CDR2 FQNEAQ (reference sequence). The CDR3 is made up of 15 amino acids. The CDR3: CASSPPDRENSPLHF. DNA of the CDR3: TGTGCCAGCAGCCCGCCGGACAGGGAGAATTCACCCCTCCACTTT.

This clone was seen a few times. The rearrangement links TRBV6-5 to TRBJ2-7; TRBD1 matches 11 bases. CDR3 length: 15 amino acids. CDR1 and CDR2 (germline): MNHEY, SVGAGI. The V segment lost 1 base and the J segment 5 bases; nucleotides outside the gene matches: 4. DNA of the CDR3: TGTGCCAGCAGTTACTGGACAGGGGGCAGGGACGAGCAGTACTTC. This gives the protein CASSYWTGGRDEQYF.

The V call is TRBV23-1, the J call TRBJ1-6, with 8 bases fitting TRBD1. TRBV23-1 is assigned to the ORF class and has an uncertain function. Germline trimming cut 8 bases from V and 9 bases from J; bases unmatched to any gene: 9. The CDR3 runs 14 residues. In nucleotides, the CDR3 is TGCGCCAGCGGCCTAGGACAGGGAGGTTCACCCCTCCACTTT. Its protein product is CASGLGQGGSPLHF.

The V gene is TRBV28, the J gene TRBJ1-5; TRBD1 agrees at 10 bases. This CDR3 region has 16 residues. Germline CDR1 MDHEN, CDR2 SYDVKM. Losses at the gene ends were 3 bases for V and 7 bases for J; bases not matched to a gene: 9. CDR3 bases: TGTGCCAGCAGTTTCCAGACAGGGGGCAAAGGACAGCCCCAGCATTTT. Amino acid sequence: CASSFQTGGKGQPQHF.

The gene calls are TRBV19 and TRBJ1-4; perhaps TRBD1 as D (5 bases). The V gene lost 3 bases and the J gene lost 10 bases, with 12 bases spanning the gap. CDR3 length equals 13 residues. Germline CDR1 reads LNHDA; CDR2 reads SQIVND (reference sequence). The CDR3 nucleotides are TGTGCCAGTAGTATTCTCATCGGGGGAAAACTGTTTTTT. It specifies CASSILIGGKLFF.

The rearrangement uses TRBV19 and TRBJ2-1; 7 positions match TRBD2. The V and J ends lost 3 bases and 9 bases, in that order; junction bases with no gene match: 8. Germline CDR1 reads LNHDA; CDR2 reads SQIVND (reference sequence). The CDR3 contains 14 residues. The DNA of the CDR3 is TGTGCCAGTAGTATGGCGGGAGTGGGTAGTGAGCAGTTCTTC. Translating it yields CASSMAGVGSEQFF.

This clone was seen only a few times. The V and J genes are TRBV28 and TRBJ1-1, with D possibly matching TRBD1 (6 bases). This CDR3 has 14 residues. Trimming took off 6 bases at V and 3 bases at J, with 14 bases between the two ends. Germline V gene lookup returns CDR1 MDHEN and CDR2 SYDVKM. As DNA, the CDR3 is TGTGCCAGCAGATACAGGGTTTGGGACACTGAAGCTTTCTTT. This sequence encodes CASRYRVWDTEAFF.

V is TRBV4-1 and J is TRBJ2-7; TRBD2 matches at 7 bases. The germline gives CDR1 MGHRA, CDR2 YSYEKL. The CDR3 extends over 16 amino acids. The junction had 9 bases not matched to a gene; V was cut back by 2 bases and J by 2 bases. The CDR3 spells CASSQRFAGVTYEQYF. The CDR3 coding sequence is TGCGCCAGCAGCCAAAGGTTTGCGGGAGTTACCTACGAGCAGTACTTC.

The J gene is TRBJ2-2, the V gene TRBV24-1; 10 nucleotides match TRBD2. Germline V gene sequence: CDR1 KGHDR, CDR2 SFDVKD. The length of the CDR3 is 17 residues. V gave up 5 bases and J gave up 7 bases; unmatched junction bases: 12. CDR3 sequence: CATSALPSGSRNGELFF. The CDR3 DNA reads TGTGCCACCAGTGCCCTGCCTAGCGGGAGTCGGAACGGGGAGCTGTTTTTT.

This chain connects TRBV4-3 to TRBJ1-5; D ambiguous. Trimming pared 0 bases from V and 4 bases from J, leaving 10 bases between. The germline V gene encodes CDR1 LGHNA and CDR2 YSLEER. The CDR3 extends over 15 amino acids. The DNA for the CDR3 is TGCGCCAGCAGCCAAGAGTACAGCCTTAATCAGCCCCAGCATTTT. This translates into CASSQEYSLNQPQHF.

This sequence joins TRBV15 and TRBJ2-1; TRBD2 matches at 7 bases. Looked up from germline, CDR1 is LNHNV and CDR2 is YYDKDF (reference sequence). This CDR3 is 11 amino acids long. Trimming cost V 3 bases and J 10 bases; bases outside gene matches: 0. The chain's CDR3 is CATSSGREQFF. For the CDR3, the DNA is TGTGCCACCAGCAGCGGGAGGGAGCAGTTCTTC.

The CDR3 sequence: CASRPGGGYEQYF. The DNA for the CDR3 is TGTGCCAGCAGGCCGGGGGGGGGCTACGAGCAGTACTTC. This rearrangement joins TRBV28 to TRBJ2-7; TRBD2 agrees at 8 bases. There are 13 residues in the CDR3. Germline CDR1 is MDHEN and CDR2 is SYDVKM. The V and J ends lost 6 bases and 3 bases, in that order; junction bases with no gene match: 4.

The chain links TRBV4-1 to TRBJ2-3; weak D call: TRBD1 (6 bases). Per germline, CDR1 MGHRA and CDR2 YSYEKL. The CDR3 is 16 residues long. With 1 base removed from V and 1 base from J, the gap between germline ends came to 12 bases. CDR3 region: CASSQVSGAGTDTQYF. The CDR3 region has the DNA TGCGCCAGCAGCCAAGTTTCAGGGGCCGGCACAGATACGCAGTATTTT.